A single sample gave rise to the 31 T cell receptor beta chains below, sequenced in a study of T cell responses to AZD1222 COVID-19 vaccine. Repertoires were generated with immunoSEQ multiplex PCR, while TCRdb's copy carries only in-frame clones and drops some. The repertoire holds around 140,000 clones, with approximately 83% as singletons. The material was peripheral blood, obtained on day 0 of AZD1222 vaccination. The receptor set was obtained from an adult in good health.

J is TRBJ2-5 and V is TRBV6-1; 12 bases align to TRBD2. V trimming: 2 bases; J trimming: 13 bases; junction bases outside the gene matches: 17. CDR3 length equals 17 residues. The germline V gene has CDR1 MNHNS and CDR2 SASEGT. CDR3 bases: TGTGCCAGCAGTGAACACCTGGAAGGACTAGCGGGATGGGTTCCGTACTTC. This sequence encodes CASSEHLEGLAGWVPYF.

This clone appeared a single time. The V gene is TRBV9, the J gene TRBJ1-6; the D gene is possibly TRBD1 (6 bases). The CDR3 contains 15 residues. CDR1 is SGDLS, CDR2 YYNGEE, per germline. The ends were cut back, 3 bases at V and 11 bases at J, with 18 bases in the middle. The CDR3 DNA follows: TGTGCCAGCAGCGCTTCTTATGGGGGCGAAGCACCCCTCCACTTT. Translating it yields CASSASYGGEAPLHF.

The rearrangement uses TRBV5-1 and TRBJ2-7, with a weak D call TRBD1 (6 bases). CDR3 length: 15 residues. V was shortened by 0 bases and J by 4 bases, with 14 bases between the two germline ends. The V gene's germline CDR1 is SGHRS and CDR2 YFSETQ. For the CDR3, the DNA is TGCGCCAGCAGCTTGGCCCCCTCAGGGGAATACGAGCAGTACTTC. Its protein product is CASSLAPSGEYEQYF.

The CDR3 sequence is CASSLRGLGSGNTIYF. In DNA form, the CDR3 reads TGTGCCAGCAGCTTACGGGGGCTTGGCTCTGGAAACACCATATATTTT. The genes are TRBV11-2 and TRBJ1-3, with D possibly matching TRBD1 (6 bases). Trimming removed 2 bases from V and 0 bases from J, with 11 bases in between. This CDR3 spans 16 amino acids. Germline loops: CDR1 SGHAT, CDR2 FQNNGV.

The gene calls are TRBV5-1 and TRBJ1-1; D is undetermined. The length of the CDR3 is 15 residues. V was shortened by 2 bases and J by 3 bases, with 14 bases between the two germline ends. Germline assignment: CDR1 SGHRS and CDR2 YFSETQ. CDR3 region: CASSFAGLMDTEAFF. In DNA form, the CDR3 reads TGCGCCAGCAGCTTTGCAGGACTCATGGACACTGAAGCTTTCTTT.

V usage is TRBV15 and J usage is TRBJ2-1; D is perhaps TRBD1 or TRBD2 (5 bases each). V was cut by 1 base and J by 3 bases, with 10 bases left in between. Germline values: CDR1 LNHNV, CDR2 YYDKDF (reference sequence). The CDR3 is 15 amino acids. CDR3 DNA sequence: TGTGCCACCAGCAGAGGGGGGTCAGGCTACAATGAGCAGTTCTTC. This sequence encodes CATSRGGSGYNEQFF.

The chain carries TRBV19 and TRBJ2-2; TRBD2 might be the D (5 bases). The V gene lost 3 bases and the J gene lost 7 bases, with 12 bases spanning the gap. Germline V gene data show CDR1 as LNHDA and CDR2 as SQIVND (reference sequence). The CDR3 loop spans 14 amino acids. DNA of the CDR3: TGTGCCAGTAGTATTATCCGGGAAAACGGGGAGCTGTTTTTT. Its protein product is CASSIIRENGELFF. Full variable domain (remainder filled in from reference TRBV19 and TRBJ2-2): DGGITQSPKYLFRKEGQNVTLSCEQNLNHDAMYWYRQDPGQGLRLIYYSQIVNDFQKGDIAEGYSVSREKKESFPLTVTSAQKNPTAFYLCASSIIRENGELFFGEGSRLTVL.

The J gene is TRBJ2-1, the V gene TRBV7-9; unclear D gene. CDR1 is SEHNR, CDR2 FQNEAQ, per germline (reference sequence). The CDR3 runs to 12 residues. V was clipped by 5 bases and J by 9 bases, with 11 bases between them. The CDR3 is CASSPTSGEQFF. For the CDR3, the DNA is TGTGCCAGCAGCCCCACCTCGGGTGAGCAGTTCTTC.

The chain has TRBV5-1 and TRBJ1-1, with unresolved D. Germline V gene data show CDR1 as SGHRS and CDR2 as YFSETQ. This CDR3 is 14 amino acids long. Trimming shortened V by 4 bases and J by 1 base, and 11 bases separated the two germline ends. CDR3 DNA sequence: TGCGCCAGCAGCCCAAGTAACGGGAACACTGAAGCTTTCTTT. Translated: CASSPSNGNTEAFF.

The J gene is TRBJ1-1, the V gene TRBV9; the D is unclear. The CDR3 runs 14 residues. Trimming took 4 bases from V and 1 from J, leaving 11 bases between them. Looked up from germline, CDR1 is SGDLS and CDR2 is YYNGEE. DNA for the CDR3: TGTGCCAGCAGCATCCTCGACGGGAACACTGAAGCTTTCTTT. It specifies CASSILDGNTEAFF.

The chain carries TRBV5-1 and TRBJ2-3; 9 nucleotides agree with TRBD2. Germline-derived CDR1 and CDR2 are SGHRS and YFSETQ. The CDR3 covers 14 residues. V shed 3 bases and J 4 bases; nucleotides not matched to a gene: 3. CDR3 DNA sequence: TGCGCCAGCAGCTCTAGCGGGATCGCAGATACGCAGTATTTT. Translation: CASSSSGIADTQYF.

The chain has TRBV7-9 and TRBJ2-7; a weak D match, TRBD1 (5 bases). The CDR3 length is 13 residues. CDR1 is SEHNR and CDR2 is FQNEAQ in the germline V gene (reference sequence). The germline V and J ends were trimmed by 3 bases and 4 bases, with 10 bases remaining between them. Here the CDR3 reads CASSFKDRYEQYF. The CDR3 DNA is TGTGCCAGCAGCTTCAAAGACAGATACGAGCAGTACTTC. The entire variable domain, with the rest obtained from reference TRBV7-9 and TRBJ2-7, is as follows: DTGVSQNPRHKITKRGQNVTFRCDPISEHNRLYWYRQTLGQGPEFLTYFQNEAQLEKSRLLSDRFSAERPKGSFSTLEIQRTEQGDSAMYLCASSFKDRYEQYFGPGTRLTVT.

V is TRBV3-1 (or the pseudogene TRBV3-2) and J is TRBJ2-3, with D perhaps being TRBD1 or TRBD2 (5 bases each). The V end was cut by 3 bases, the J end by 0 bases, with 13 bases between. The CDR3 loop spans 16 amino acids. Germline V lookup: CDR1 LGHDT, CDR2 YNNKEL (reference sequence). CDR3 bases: TGTGCCAGCAGCCAGTCGGGACGGGCCAGCACAGATACGCAGTATTTT. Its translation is CASSQSGRASTDTQYF.

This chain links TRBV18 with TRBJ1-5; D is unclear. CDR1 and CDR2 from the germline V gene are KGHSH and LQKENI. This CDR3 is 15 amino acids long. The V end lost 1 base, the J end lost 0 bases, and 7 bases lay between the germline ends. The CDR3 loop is CASSPLQNSNQPQHF. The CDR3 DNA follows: TGTGCCAGCTCACCACTGCAGAATAGCAATCAGCCCCAGCATTTT.

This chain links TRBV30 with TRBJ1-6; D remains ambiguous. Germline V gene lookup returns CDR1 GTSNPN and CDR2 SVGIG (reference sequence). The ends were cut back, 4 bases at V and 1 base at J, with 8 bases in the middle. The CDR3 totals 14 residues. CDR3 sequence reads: CAWTGGSYNSPLHF. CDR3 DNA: TGTGCCTGGACCGGAGGGTCCTATAATTCACCCCTCCACTTT.

The CDR3 DNA reads as TGTGCCTGGAGTACTGGGCCTAGCACAGATACGCAGTATTTT. This codes for CAWSTGPSTDTQYF. This chain connects TRBV30 to TRBJ2-3; D not certain. Trimming left V 2 bases short and J 0 bases short, with 9 bases between. CDR1 GTSNPN and CDR2 SVGIG come from the germline V gene (reference sequence). The CDR3 runs to 14 residues.

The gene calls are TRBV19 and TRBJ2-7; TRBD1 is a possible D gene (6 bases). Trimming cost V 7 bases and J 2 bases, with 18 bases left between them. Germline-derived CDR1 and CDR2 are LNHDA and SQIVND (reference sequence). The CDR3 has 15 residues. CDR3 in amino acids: CASTQVGAGAYEQYF. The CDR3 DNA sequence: TGTGCCAGTACCCAAGTCGGGGCAGGGGCCTACGAGCAGTACTTC.

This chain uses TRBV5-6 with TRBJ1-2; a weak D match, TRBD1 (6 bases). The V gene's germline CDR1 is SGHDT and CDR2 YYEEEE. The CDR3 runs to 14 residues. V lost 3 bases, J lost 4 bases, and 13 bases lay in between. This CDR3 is CASSYSQGTYGYTF. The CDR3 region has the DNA TGTGCCAGCAGCTATTCACAGGGTACCTATGGCTACACCTTC.

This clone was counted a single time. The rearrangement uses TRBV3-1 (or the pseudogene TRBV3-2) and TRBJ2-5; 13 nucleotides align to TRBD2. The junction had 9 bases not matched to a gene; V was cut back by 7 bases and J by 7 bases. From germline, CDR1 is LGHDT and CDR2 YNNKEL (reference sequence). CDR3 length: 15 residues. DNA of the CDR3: TGTGCCAGCACCCAGACTAGCGGGGGGTTTTGGACCCAGTACTTC. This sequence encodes CASTQTSGGFWTQYF.

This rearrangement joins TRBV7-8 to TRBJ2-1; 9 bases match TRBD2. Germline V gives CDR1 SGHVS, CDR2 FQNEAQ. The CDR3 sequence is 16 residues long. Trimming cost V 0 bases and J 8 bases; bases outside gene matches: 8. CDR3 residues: CASSLAVAGVRDEQFF. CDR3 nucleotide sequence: TGTGCCAGCAGCTTAGCTGTAGCGGGAGTTAGAGATGAGCAGTTCTTC.

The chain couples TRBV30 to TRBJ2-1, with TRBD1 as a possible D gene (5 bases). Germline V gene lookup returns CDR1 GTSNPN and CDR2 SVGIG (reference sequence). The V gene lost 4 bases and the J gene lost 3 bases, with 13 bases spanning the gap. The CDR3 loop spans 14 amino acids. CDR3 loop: CAWTSGQGYNEQFF. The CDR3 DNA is TGTGCCTGGACCTCCGGGCAGGGCTACAATGAGCAGTTCTTC.

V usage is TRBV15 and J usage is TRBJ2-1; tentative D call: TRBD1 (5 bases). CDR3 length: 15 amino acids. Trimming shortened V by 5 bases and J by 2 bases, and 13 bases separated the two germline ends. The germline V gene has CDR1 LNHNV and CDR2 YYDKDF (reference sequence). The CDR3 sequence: CATSGTPDTYNEQFF. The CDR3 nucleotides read TGTGCCACCAGCGGAACGCCGGACACCTACAATGAGCAGTTCTTC.

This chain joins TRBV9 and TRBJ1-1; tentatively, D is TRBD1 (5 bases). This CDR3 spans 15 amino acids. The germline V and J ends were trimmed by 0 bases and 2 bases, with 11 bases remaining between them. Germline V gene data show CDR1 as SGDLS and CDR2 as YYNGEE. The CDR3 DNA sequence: TGTGCCAGCAGCGTAGCAACATGGGGCAACACTGAAGCTTTCTTT. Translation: CASSVATWGNTEAFF.

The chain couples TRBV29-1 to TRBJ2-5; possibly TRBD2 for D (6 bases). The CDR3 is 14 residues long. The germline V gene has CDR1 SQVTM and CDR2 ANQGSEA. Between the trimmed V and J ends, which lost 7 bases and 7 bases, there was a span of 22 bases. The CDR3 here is CSAGDFSSGGTQYF. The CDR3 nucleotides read TGCAGCGCCGGGGACTTTTCCTCTGGGGGGACCCAGTACTTC.

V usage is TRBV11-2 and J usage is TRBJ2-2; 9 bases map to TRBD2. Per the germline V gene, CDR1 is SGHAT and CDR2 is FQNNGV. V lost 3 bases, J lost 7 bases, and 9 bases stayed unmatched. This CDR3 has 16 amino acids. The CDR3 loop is CASSFGSGGWYGELFF. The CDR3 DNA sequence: TGTGCCAGCAGCTTCGGTAGCGGGGGATGGTACGGGGAGCTGTTTTTT.

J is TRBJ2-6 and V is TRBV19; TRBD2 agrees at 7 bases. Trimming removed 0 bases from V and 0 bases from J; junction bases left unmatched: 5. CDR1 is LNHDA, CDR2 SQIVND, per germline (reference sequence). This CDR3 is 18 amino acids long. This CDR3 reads CASSIDGSGGSGANVLTF. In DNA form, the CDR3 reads TGTGCCAGTAGTATAGATGGATCGGGGGGCTCTGGGGCCAACGTCCTGACTTTC.

The CDR3 region has the DNA TGCGCCAGCAGTGTCGGTCAGGGCATGAACACTGAAGCTTTCTTT. Amino acid sequence: CASSVGQGMNTEAFF. The rearrangement uses TRBV10-1 and TRBJ1-1, with D possibly being TRBD1 (5 bases). Trimming stripped 4 bases from V and 0 bases from J, with 12 bases between. Germline V gene data show CDR1 as WNHNN and CDR2 as SYGVQD (reference sequence). There are 15 residues in the CDR3.

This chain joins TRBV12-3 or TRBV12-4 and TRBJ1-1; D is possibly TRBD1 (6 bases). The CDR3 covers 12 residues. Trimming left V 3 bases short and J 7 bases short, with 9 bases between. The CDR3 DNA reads TGTGCCAGCAGTTTCGGACAGCTTGAAGCTTTCTTT. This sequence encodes CASSFGQLEAFF.

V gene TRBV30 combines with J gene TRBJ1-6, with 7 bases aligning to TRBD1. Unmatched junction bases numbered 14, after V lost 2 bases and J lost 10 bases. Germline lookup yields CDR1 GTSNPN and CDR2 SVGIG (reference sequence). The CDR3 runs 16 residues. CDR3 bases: TGTGCCTGGAGTCCCTCGCCCCAGGGGGTGGGCTCACCCCTCCACTTT. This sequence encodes CAWSPSPQGVGSPLHF.

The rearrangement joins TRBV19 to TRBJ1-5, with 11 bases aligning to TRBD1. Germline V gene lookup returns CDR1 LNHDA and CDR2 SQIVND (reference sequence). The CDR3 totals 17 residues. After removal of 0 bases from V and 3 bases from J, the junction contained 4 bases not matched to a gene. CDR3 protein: CASSIDGGQGDNQPQHF. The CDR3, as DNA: TGTGCCAGTAGTATAGATGGGGGACAGGGGGACAATCAGCCCCAGCATTTT.

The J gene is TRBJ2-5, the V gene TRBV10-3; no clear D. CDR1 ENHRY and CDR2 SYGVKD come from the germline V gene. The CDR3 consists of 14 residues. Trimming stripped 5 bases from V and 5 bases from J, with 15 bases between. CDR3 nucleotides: TGTGCCATCAGTAAAGACTCAACGGTGGAGACCCAGTACTTC. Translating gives CAISKDSTVETQYF.